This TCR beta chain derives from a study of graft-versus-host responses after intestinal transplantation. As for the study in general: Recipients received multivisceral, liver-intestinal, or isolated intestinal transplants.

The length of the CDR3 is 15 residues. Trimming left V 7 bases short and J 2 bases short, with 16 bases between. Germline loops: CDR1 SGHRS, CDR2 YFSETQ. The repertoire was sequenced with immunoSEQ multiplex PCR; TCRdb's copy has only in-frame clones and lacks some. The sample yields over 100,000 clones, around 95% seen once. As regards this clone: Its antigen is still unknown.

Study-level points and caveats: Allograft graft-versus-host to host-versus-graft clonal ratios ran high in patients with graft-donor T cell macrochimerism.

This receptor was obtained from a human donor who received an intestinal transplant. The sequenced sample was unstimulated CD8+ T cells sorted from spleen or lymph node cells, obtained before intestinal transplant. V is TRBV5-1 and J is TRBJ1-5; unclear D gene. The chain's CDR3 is CASRSSPEGNQPQHF. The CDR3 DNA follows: TGCGCCAGCCGATCGAGTCCCGAGGGCAATCAGCCCCAGCATTTT. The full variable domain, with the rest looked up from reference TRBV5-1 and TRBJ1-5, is KAGVTQTPRYLIKTRGQQVTLSCSPISGHRSVSWYQQTPGQGLQFLFEYFSETQRNKGNFPGRFSGRQFSNSRSEMNVSTLELGDSALYLCASRSSPEGNQPQHFGDGTRLSIL.